The rows below give T cell receptor beta chains drawn from one sample of a study of tumor T cells in aggressive B-cell lymphoma. Measured with immunoSEQ multiplex PCR; TCRdb has only the in-frame clones, and not every one. The sample has several thousand clones; about 85% are singletons. The sequenced sample was tumor tissue. The receptor set was obtained from an adult with diffuse large B cell lymphoma. The CDR3 runs from the conserved cysteine through the conserved F or W. The D gene is left open where the match is weak. Rows may omit the clone size; those that give it use once, few, many or a size class.

clone_size	d_call	v_call	j_call	cdr3_aa	cdr3_nt
NA	NA	TRBV6-5	TRBJ2-7	CASSYTGSSYEQYF	TGTGCCAGTAGTTATACAGGGAGCTCCTACGAGCAGTACTTC
NA	NA	TRBV19	TRBJ2-1	CASRTDWAGRDEQFF	TGTGCCAGTAGGACCGACTGGGCGGGGCGGGATGAGCAGTTCTTC
NA	TRBD1	TRBV4-1	TRBJ1-4	CASRTGGTNEKLFF	TGCGCCAGCAGGACAGGGGGCACTAATGAAAAACTGTTTTTT
once	NA	TRBV19	TRBJ1-5	CASTMGHQPQHF	TGTGCCAGTACCATGGGGCATCAGCCCCAGCATTTT
NA	TRBD1	TRBV2	TRBJ2-2	CASSADRGGTGELFF	TGTGCCAGCAGCGCGGACAGGGGCGGCACCGGGGAGCTGTTTTTT
NA	NA	TRBV10-1	TRBJ2-7	CASPLSGLTYEQYF	TGCGCCAGCCCCCTCTCGGGTCTGACCTACGAGCAGTACTTC
NA	NA	TRBV11-2	TRBJ2-7	CASSTTGYEQYF	TGTGCCAGCAGCACCACGGGCTACGAGCAGTACTTC
few	NA	TRBV9	TRBJ1-1	CASSVVGAANTEAFF	TGTGCCAGCAGCGTAGTTGGGGCGGCGAACACTGAAGCTTTCTTT
NA	TRBD2	TRBV2	TRBJ2-7	CASSEELAGSYEQYF	TGTGCCAGCAGTGAGGAGCTAGCGGGGAGCTACGAGCAGTACTTC
NA	NA	TRBV27	TRBJ1-1	CATRQLWGEAFF	TGTGCCACCCGACAGCTGTGGGGTGAAGCTTTCTTT
few	TRBD2	TRBV5-6	TRBJ2-1	CASTPGLASNEQFF	TGTGCCAGCACCCCGGGACTAGCAAGCAATGAGCAGTTCTTC
NA	TRBD1	TRBV9	TRBJ1-1	CASSVGTGGSSTEAFF	TGTGCCAGCAGCGTAGGGACAGGGGGGTCGAGCACTGAAGCTTTCTTT
NA	NA	TRBV10-1	TRBJ2-7	CANPGGAVRQTKVEQYF	TGCGCCAATCCCGGCGGAGCCGTTCGGCAGACTAAGGTGGAGCAGTACTTC
few	TRBD2	TRBV6-4	TRBJ2-3	CASSPLAGGPDTQYF	TGTGCCAGCAGTCCGCTAGCGGGGGGGCCAGATACGCAGTATTTT
once	NA	TRBV5-1	TRBJ2-5	CASSLVGGFGETQYF	TGCGCCAGCAGCTTGGTTGGGGGGTTCGGAGAGACCCAGTACTTC
NA	TRBD2	TRBV9	TRBJ2-5	CASSVGVGGALETQYF	TGTGCCAGCAGCGTAGGGGTCGGGGGGGCCTTGGAGACCCAGTACTTC
NA	NA	TRBV6-4	TRBJ1-4	CASSVTASRGEKLFF	TGTGCCAGCAGTGTAACAGCATCTCGGGGGGAAAAACTGTTTTTT
NA	TRBD1	TRBV27	TRBJ2-7	CASSSDRGSDEQYF	TGTGCCAGCAGTTCCGACAGGGGGTCAGACGAGCAGTACTTC
few	NA	TRBV6-5	TRBJ2-1	CASTESSYNEQFF	TGTGCCAGCACCGAGTCTTCCTACAATGAGCAGTTCTTC
NA	NA	TRBV15	TRBJ2-7	CATSSPGKGHSFQYF	TGTGCCACCAGCAGCCCCGGGAAGGGCCACTCCTTCCAGTACTTC
once	TRBD1	TRBV9	TRBJ1-3	CASSAGTGYFAGNTIYF	TGTGCCAGCAGCGCCGGGACAGGGTATTTCGCTGGAAACACCATATATTTT
few	TRBD1	TRBV5-1	TRBJ2-3	CASSTQGASDTQYF	TGCGCCAGCAGCACACAGGGGGCGTCAGATACGCAGTATTTT
NA	NA	TRBV5-1	TRBJ1-2	CASGPSGGVNGYTF	TGCGCCAGCGGCCCTTCCGGGGGGGTTAACGGCTACACCTTC
NA	NA	TRBV2	TRBJ1-2	CASSFEGVGYGYTF	TGTGCCAGCAGCTTCGAAGGGGTAGGGTATGGCTACACCTTC
NA	TRBD1	TRBV9	TRBJ2-7	CASSDGQGNDEQYF	TGTGCCAGCAGCGATGGACAGGGGAACGACGAGCAGTACTTC
NA	NA	TRBV5-6	TRBJ1-5	CASSFLNQPQHF	TGTGCCAGCAGCTTTCTGAATCAGCCCCAGCATTTT
NA	TRBD2	TRBV14	TRBJ2-1	CASSQDHATSGGPGFF	TGTGCCAGCAGCCAAGATCACGCGACTAGCGGGGGGCCGGGGTTCTTC
NA	TRBD1	TRBV18	TRBJ2-3	CASSLMDRGGDTQYF	TGTGCCAGCTCATTAATGGACAGGGGTGGAGATACGCAGTATTTT
NA	TRBD1	TRBV7-9	TRBJ2-7	CASSSRGQGLYEQYF	TGTGCCAGCAGCTCAAGGGGACAGGGGTTATACGAGCAGTACTTC
once	NA	TRBV9	TRBJ1-1	CASSVDINTEAFF	TGTGCCAGCAGCGTCGACATCAACACTGAAGCTTTCTTT
NA	TRBD1	TRBV7-8	TRBJ1-6	CASSSPTGLGSPLHF	TGTGCCAGCAGCTCCCCGACAGGGTTGGGTTCACCCCTCCACTTT
NA	TRBD2	TRBV30	TRBJ2-1	CASTGGGNEQFF	TGTGCCTCTACGGGGGGGGGCAATGAGCAGTTCTTC
NA	NA	TRBV28	TRBJ2-2	CASFLTGTFRGELFF	TGTGCCAGTTTTTTGACAGGCACCTTTAGGGGGGAGCTGTTTTTT
few	NA	TRBV5-1	TRBJ1-2	CASTLGGVGSGYTF	TGCGCCAGCACCTTGGGGGGGGTCGGGTCTGGCTACACCTTC
once	TRBD1	TRBV30	TRBJ2-7	CACTGGGSYEQYF	TGTGCCTGCACAGGGGGCGGGTCCTACGAGCAGTACTTC
NA	NA	TRBV27	TRBJ1-4	CASRAWGGEKLFF	TGTGCCAGCCGGGCCTGGGGAGGTGAAAAACTGTTTTTT
NA	NA	TRBV15	TRBJ2-5	CATSRDRGTQYF	TGTGCCACCAGCAGAGATCGAGGGACCCAGTACTTC
NA	NA	TRBV7-3	TRBJ1-1	CASSQGRGSAFF	TGTGCCAGCAGCCAAGGTCGGGGATCAGCTTTCTTT
NA	NA	TRBV7-2	TRBJ1-3	CASSRQGSGNTIYF	TGTGCCAGCAGCCGGCAGGGGTCTGGAAACACCATATATTTT
NA	NA	TRBV6-1	TRBJ1-5	CASSPSGQPQHF	TGTGCCAGCAGCCCCTCGGGACAGCCCCAGCATTTT
NA	NA	TRBV7-8	TRBJ2-3	CASSPTPGYTQYF	TGTGCCAGCAGCCCAACCCCAGGGTACACGCAGTATTTT
NA	NA	TRBV5-1	TRBJ2-4	CASSPDWAGSVAKNIQYF	TGCGCCAGCAGCCCCGATTGGGCAGGGTCCGTAGCCAAAAACATTCAGTACTTC
NA	NA	TRBV9	TRBJ1-3	CASSVDNEVRNTIYF	TGTGCCAGCAGCGTTGATAATGAGGTAAGAAACACCATATATTTT
NA	NA	TRBV19	TRBJ2-5	CASSLQETQYF	TGTGCCAGTAGTCTCCAAGAGACCCAGTACTTC
NA	NA	TRBV6-5	TRBJ2-2	CASSYSSWGAGELFF	TGTGCCAGCAGTTACTCGAGCTGGGGGGCCGGGGAGCTGTTTTTT
few	NA	TRBV19	TRBJ2-5	CASSSHRDIKRETQYF	TGTGCCAGTAGTTCCCACCGGGACATAAAGCGAGAGACCCAGTACTTC